This T cell receptor beta chain was captured by sequencing in a study of T cell repertoires in cytomegalovirus infection. Study results and limitations: CMV carriers having the relevant HLA were flagged by cumulative public TCR beta family frequency. HLA-C-restricted TCR beta clonotypes specific for CMV led the ex vivo response.

The table lists this clonotype with a few counts. Its matching antigen is unknown. TCRdb reprocessed the reads with MiXCR, giving one entry per CDR3 protein. The sample contains approximately 910,000 distinct CDR3 sequences, 30% to 40% of which appear only once. Sample: cultured CD8+ T cells from PBMCs, taken from culture after CMV antigen stimulation. This sequence originates from a human donor in good health (CMV status not recorded). Some clones in this sample may be carry-over from other donors' samples.

CDR3 region: CASSKGRGGSYNEQFF. Written as DNA, the CDR3 is TGTGCCAGCAGTAAGGGACGGGGCGGCTCCTACAATGAGCAGTTCTTC. V usage is TRBV6-1 and J usage is TRBJ2-1; D may match TRBD1 or TRBD2 (5 bases each). Trimming pared 5 bases from V and 0 bases from J, leaving 14 bases between. The CDR3 loop spans 16 amino acids. CDR1 and CDR2 from the germline V gene are MNHNS and SASEGT.